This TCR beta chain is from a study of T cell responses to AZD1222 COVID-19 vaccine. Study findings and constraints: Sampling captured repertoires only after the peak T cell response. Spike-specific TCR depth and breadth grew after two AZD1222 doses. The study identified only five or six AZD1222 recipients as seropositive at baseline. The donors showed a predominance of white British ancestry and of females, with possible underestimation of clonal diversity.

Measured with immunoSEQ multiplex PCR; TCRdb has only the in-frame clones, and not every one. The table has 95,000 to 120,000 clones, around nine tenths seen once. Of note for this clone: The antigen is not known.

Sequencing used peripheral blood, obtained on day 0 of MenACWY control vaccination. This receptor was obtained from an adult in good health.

The CDR3 DNA reads as TGTGCCAGCACCACCCCAGGGGCAGGGAACACTGAAGCTTTCTTT. Protein sequence: CASTTPGAGNTEAFF. The chain recombines TRBV3-1 (or the pseudogene TRBV3-2) with TRBJ1-1, with D tentatively TRBD1 (6 bases). The CDR3 spans 15 residues. The germline gives CDR1 LGHDT, CDR2 YNNKEL (reference sequence). V lost 7 bases to trimming and J lost 1 base, with 16 bases between them.